A selection of T cell receptor beta chains follows, all from one sample in a study of T cell repertoires in cytomegalovirus infection. TCRdb called the reads again in MiXCR, with one record for every CDR3 protein. The sample shows about 890,000 distinct CDR3 sequences, around 32% of them seen only once. Their specific antigens are unknown. The sample was cultured CD8+ T cells from PBMCs, taken from culture after CMV antigen stimulation. Receptors were obtained from a human donor in good health (CMV status not recorded). Some clones in this sample may be carry-over from other donors' samples. The CDR3 runs from the conserved cysteine through the conserved F or W. Fields, in order: V gene, J gene, clone size, D gene, CDR3 DNA, CDR3 protein. A D gene is named only where the DNA matches it firmly. Clone size appears in some rows only: once, few, many, or a class for an expanded clone.

V: TRBV5-1
J: TRBJ1-5
size: .
D: TRBD1
DNA: TGCGCCAGCAGCCGGACAGGGGGTAGCAATCAGCCCCAGCATTTT
CDR3: CASSRTGGSNQPQHF

V: TRBV7-2
J: TRBJ2-1
size: many
D: .
DNA: TGTGCCAGCAGACGTCTAGCGACCAATGAGCAGTTCTTC
CDR3: CASRRLATNEQFF

V: TRBV27
J: TRBJ1-1
size: .
D: TRBD1
DNA: TGTGCCAGCAGCAACAGGGGGGGTATGAACACTGAAGCTTTCTTT
CDR3: CASSNRGGMNTEAFF

V: TRBV12-3/TRBV12-4
J: TRBJ1-1
size: many
D: .
DNA: TGTGCCAGCAGCTTTACCACTGAAGCTTTCTTT
CDR3: CASSFTTEAFF

V: TRBV29-1
J: TRBJ1-5
size: .
D: .
DNA: TGCTTCGGGTTCAAAGGAGGCAATCAGCCCCAGCATTTT
CDR3: CFGFKGGNQPQHF

V: TRBV2
J: TRBJ2-3
size: .
D: .
DNA: TGTGCCAGCAGTGTCCCAACCGTTGATACGCAGTATTTT
CDR3: CASSVPTVDTQYF

V: TRBV7-8
J: TRBJ1-4
size: many
D: .
DNA: TGTGCCAGCAGCTACCCGGCGGCTCGCGAAAAACTGTTTTTT
CDR3: CASSYPAAREKLFF

V: TRBV19
J: TRBJ2-5
size: .
D: .
DNA: TGTGCCAGCAGTATAAACGGGGCCTCCCAAGAGACCCAGTACTTC
CDR3: CASSINGASQETQYF

V: TRBV7-9
J: TRBJ1-4
size: many
D: TRBD1
DNA: TGTGCCAGCAGTTTACCGGGACAGGTTAATGAAAAACTGTTTTTT
CDR3: CASSLPGQVNEKLFF

V: TRBV5-1
J: TRBJ2-1
size: .
D: TRBD2
DNA: TGCGCCAGCAGCTTGGATGGCACACCGGGACTAGCATCTAATGAGCAGTTCTTC
CDR3: CASSLDGTPGLASNEQFF

V: TRBV14
J: TRBJ2-1
size: .
D: .
DNA: TGTGCCAGCAGCCGTGGGACGAGCTCCTACAATGAGCAGTTCTTC
CDR3: CASSRGTSSYNEQFF

V: TRBV7-8
J: TRBJ2-7
size: many
D: .
DNA: TGTGCCAGCAGCTTAGTAGAGGGTTACGAGCAGTACTTC
CDR3: CASSLVEGYEQYF

V: TRBV27
J: TRBJ1-4
size: .
D: .
DNA: TGTGCCAGCAGTTTAGGGGCTTTCGGATTCAATGAAAAACTGTTTTTT
CDR3: CASSLGAFGFNEKLFF

V: TRBV2
J: TRBJ2-1
size: .
D: .
DNA: TGTGCCAGCAGTGGGGGGCAAAATCGAGCCAATGAGCAGTTCTTC
CDR3: CASSGGQNRANEQFF

V: TRBV6-1
J: TRBJ2-7
size: few
D: .
DNA: TGTGCCAGCAGTGAAGCTGGGGGAACCTACGAGCAGTACTTC
CDR3: CASSEAGGTYEQYF

V: TRBV6-2/TRBV6-3
J: TRBJ2-1
size: .
D: .
DNA: TGTGCCAGCAGTTACTCGTGGATGAGGCCCCACAATGAGCAGTTCTTC
CDR3: CASSYSWMRPHNEQFF

V: TRBV7-9
J: TRBJ2-7
size: few
D: .
DNA: TGTGCCAGCAGCTCGGAAGGACCCTACGAGCAGTACTTC
CDR3: CASSSEGPYEQYF

V: TRBV19
J: TRBJ2-2
size: .
D: .
DNA: TGTGCCAGTAGTATAGGTTTCGGGGAGCTGTTTTTT
CDR3: CASSIGFGELFF

V: TRBV7-2
J: TRBJ1-5
size: many
D: TRBD1
DNA: TGTGCCAGCAGCTCGACAGGGGGCTATAGCAATCAGCCCCAGCATTTT
CDR3: CASSSTGGYSNQPQHF

V: TRBV28
J: TRBJ2-6
size: few
D: .
DNA: TGTGCCAGTATAATGCGGGGAAGGGACAGCTACCCCTCTGGGGCCAACGTCCTGACTTTC
CDR3: CASIMRGRDSYPSGANVLTF

V: TRBV24-1
J: TRBJ2-1
size: .
D: .
DNA: TGTGCCACCGAATTACAGGGGACTAATGAGCAGTTCTTC
CDR3: CATELQGTNEQFF

V: TRBV12-3/TRBV12-4
J: TRBJ2-4
size: many
D: .
DNA: TGTGCCAGCAGTTTACCAGGGGACATTCAGTACTTC
CDR3: CASSLPGDIQYF

V: TRBV3-1
J: TRBJ1-1
size: .
D: .
DNA: TGTGCCAGCAGCCAAGGGGGGGTGAATGAAGCTTTCTTT
CDR3: CASSQGGVNEAFF

V: TRBV5-4
J: TRBJ2-1
size: few
D: TRBD2
DNA: TGTGCCAGCAGCTCCCTTAGCGGGGGGCTATCCTACAATGAGCAGTTCTTC
CDR3: CASSSLSGGLSYNEQFF

V: TRBV11-2
J: TRBJ2-5
size: many
D: .
DNA: TGTGCCAGCAGCTTAGGTCGGCGGTCGGTGGAGACCCAGTACTTC
CDR3: CASSLGRRSVETQYF

V: TRBV4-1
J: TRBJ2-2
size: few
D: TRBD2
DNA: TGCGCCAGCAGCCTCGCGTGGCGGGGGGGCTCCACCGGGGAGCTGTTTTTT
CDR3: CASSLAWRGGSTGELFF

V: TRBV6-2/TRBV6-3
J: TRBJ2-5
size: .
D: .
DNA: TGTGCCAGCAGTTCGATGTACAGGGAGACCCAGTACTTC
CDR3: CASSSMYRETQYF

V: TRBV12-3/TRBV12-4
J: TRBJ2-5
size: .
D: TRBD1
DNA: TGTGCCAACAGACCACAGGGGTGGCGCGAGACCCAGTACTTC
CDR3: CANRPQGWRETQYF

V: TRBV19
J: TRBJ1-1
size: .
D: .
DNA: TGTGCCAGTAGGATCTGGGAGGAGGGGGTCACTGAAGCTTTCTTT
CDR3: CASRIWEEGVTEAFF

V: TRBV20-1
J: TRBJ2-1
size: .
D: .
DNA: TGCAGTGCTTACGTCGCCTACAATGAGCAGTTCTTC
CDR3: CSAYVAYNEQFF

V: TRBV6-1
J: TRBJ2-1
size: few
D: .
DNA: TGTGCCAGCAGTGATTTGGGAGGCCCCTACAATGAGCAGTTCTTC
CDR3: CASSDLGGPYNEQFF

V: TRBV5-1
J: TRBJ2-2
size: .
D: .
DNA: TGCGCCAGCAGCCGAGACCCAGGGACAAAGGACACCGGGGAGCTGTTTTTT
CDR3: CASSRDPGTKDTGELFF

V: TRBV7-2
J: TRBJ2-3
size: few
D: TRBD1
DNA: TGTGCCAGCAGCCCCCGACAGGGAAACGGGCAAGATACGCAGTATTTT
CDR3: CASSPRQGNGQDTQYF

V: TRBV6-1
J: TRBJ1-1
size: .
D: .
DNA: TGTGCCAGCATCCCCAGGGCCCGACATCCGAACACTGAAGCTTTCTTT
CDR3: CASIPRARHPNTEAFF

V: TRBV4-2
J: TRBJ2-7
size: .
D: .
DNA: TGTGCCAGCAGCCCGTCGGGTAGGGGGGAGAGCTCCTACGAGCAGTACTTC
CDR3: CASSPSGRGESSYEQYF

V: TRBV6-2/TRBV6-3
J: TRBJ2-5
size: few
D: .
DNA: TGTGCCAGCAGTTTGACAGGATTCCTGGAGACCCAGTACTTC
CDR3: CASSLTGFLETQYF

V: TRBV11-2
J: TRBJ2-5
size: .
D: .
DNA: TGTGCCAGCAGCTTAGTGATAGGGGGAGGTTCACGCCAAGAGACCCAGTACTTC
CDR3: CASSLVIGGGSRQETQYF

V: TRBV18
J: TRBJ2-5
size: .
D: .
DNA: TGTGCCAGCTCACCACCGTGGGGGAGTATTCAAGAGACCCAGTACTTC
CDR3: CASSPPWGSIQETQYF

V: TRBV7-9
J: TRBJ2-5
size: .
D: TRBD2
DNA: TGTGCCAGCGGGACTCTAGCGGGGGGGGATAAGACCCAGTACTTC
CDR3: CASGTLAGGDKTQYF

V: TRBV19
J: TRBJ2-3
size: many
D: .
DNA: TGTGCCACCCCCTGGAGGGGGGGGACGACCTATCTAAGCACAGATACGCAGTATTTT
CDR3: CATPWRGGTTYLSTDTQYF

V: TRBV7-6
J: TRBJ2-2
size: many
D: .
DNA: TGTGCCAGCAGCCTGGACATTACTAACACCGGGGAGCTGTTTTTT
CDR3: CASSLDITNTGELFF

V: TRBV12-5
J: TRBJ1-4
size: .
D: .
DNA: TGTGCTAGTGGTTTGGTCCAGGGTATCCCTTCTAATGAAAAACTGTTTTTT
CDR3: CASGLVQGIPSNEKLFF

V: TRBV3-1
J: TRBJ2-1
size: .
D: .
DNA: TGTGCCAGCAGCCAAGATGGAGGGGGGGGTAATGAGCAGTTCTTC
CDR3: CASSQDGGGGNEQFF

V: TRBV4-2
J: TRBJ2-2
size: .
D: .
DNA: TGTGCCAGCAGCCAAGCTCCGCAGGGGGAGGACGGGGAGCTGTTTTTT
CDR3: CASSQAPQGEDGELFF

V: TRBV6-5
J: TRBJ1-3
size: .
D: .
DNA: TGTGCCAGCAGTTACGGGGCTGGAAACACCATATATTTT
CDR3: CASSYGAGNTIYF

V: TRBV6-1
J: TRBJ2-5
size: .
D: .
DNA: TGTGCCAGCATAAACCCAAGGATGGAGACCCAGTACTTC
CDR3: CASINPRMETQYF

V: TRBV27
J: TRBJ2-1
size: .
D: TRBD1
DNA: TGTGCCAGCGGACAGGGACATGTAAATGAGCAGTTCTTC
CDR3: CASGQGHVNEQFF

V: TRBV28
J: TRBJ2-2
size: .
D: .
DNA: TGTGCCGGCAGTTTCTCGGATACCACGTCCGGGGAGCTGTTTTTT
CDR3: CAGSFSDTTSGELFF

V: TRBV7-2
J: TRBJ2-5
size: .
D: .
DNA: TGTGCCAGCAGCTTCCCATCGGGACTCGAAGAGACCCAGTACTTC
CDR3: CASSFPSGLEETQYF

V: TRBV6-5
J: TRBJ2-2
size: few
D: .
DNA: TGTGCCAGCAGGGATCGGCCTAGCATTTTAGGGACCGGGGAGCTGTTTTTT
CDR3: CASRDRPSILGTGELFF

V: TRBV4-1
J: TRBJ1-1
size: few
D: .
DNA: TGCGCCAGCAGCCAAGACCCTAGCACTGAAGCTTTCTTT
CDR3: CASSQDPSTEAFF

V: TRBV6-2/TRBV6-3
J: TRBJ2-2
size: few
D: .
DNA: TGTGCCAGCAGTGACGGGTCAGGATTCGCTAGCACCGGGGAGCTGTTTTTT
CDR3: CASSDGSGFASTGELFF

V: TRBV15
J: TRBJ1-2
size: .
D: .
DNA: TGTGCCACCAGCAGAGAAAAACCCGCACCGTATGGCTACACCTTC
CDR3: CATSREKPAPYGYTF

V: TRBV7-6
J: TRBJ2-2
size: few
D: TRBD1
DNA: TGTGCCAGCAGCTTAGAACAGGGGTGGTTTCCCGGGGAGCTGTTTTTT
CDR3: CASSLEQGWFPGELFF

V: TRBV7-2
J: TRBJ1-1
size: many
D: .
DNA: TGTGCCAGCAGCTTAGTCGAGGGAAACACTGAAGCTTTCTTT
CDR3: CASSLVEGNTEAFF